Below, 30 T cell receptor beta chains from the same sample are listed, as sequenced in a study of cytomegalovirus exposure and HLA in healthy donors. The PCR made use of 60 Vbeta and 13 Jbeta primers. Sequencing was performed with immunoSEQ multiplex PCR; in TCRdb, only in-frame clones are kept and a portion is missing. Of about 82,000 clones listed, approximately 79% were seen once; the top ten hold 10% to 15%. The source material was PBMCs. These TCRs come from a human donor in good health.

The rearrangement uses TRBV7-9 and TRBJ1-1; D is possibly TRBD1 (6 bases). The CDR3 length is 14 residues. The V gene lost 2 bases and the J gene lost 5 bases, with 12 bases spanning the gap. CDR1 and CDR2 (germline): SEHNR, FQNEAQ (reference sequence). The DNA for the CDR3 is TGTGCCAGCAGCTTATGGGACACTGGAACTGAAGCTTTCTTT. Protein product: CASSLWDTGTEAFF.

The rearrangement joins TRBV6-5 to TRBJ1-1, with D perhaps TRBD1 (5 bases). This CDR3 spans 14 amino acids. V was trimmed by 0 bases and J by 7 bases, leaving 12 bases between them. The germline gives CDR1 MNHEY, CDR2 SVGAGI. The CDR3 region is CASSYSGGFGEAFF. The CDR3 DNA reads TGTGCCAGCAGTTACTCGGGGGGGTTTGGTGAAGCTTTCTTT.

The V gene is TRBV6-5, the J gene TRBJ1-5; 9 positions match TRBD1. Germline values: CDR1 MNHEY, CDR2 SVGAGI. This CDR3 has 13 amino acids. The V segment lost 6 bases and the J segment 7 bases; nucleotides outside the gene matches: 4. CDR3 sequence (DNA): TGTGCCAGCAGAGGGACAGGGAAGCAGCCCCAGCATTTT. Translating it yields CASRGTGKQPQHF.

The chain employs TRBV15 and TRBJ1-3; no clear D gene. Germline-derived CDR1 and CDR2 are LNHNV and YYDKDF (reference sequence). The V end was cut by 5 bases, the J end by 0 bases, with 11 bases between. The CDR3 consists of 15 residues. The CDR3 here is CATSATPASGNTIYF. The CDR3, as DNA: TGTGCCACCAGCGCCACTCCCGCCTCTGGAAACACCATATATTTT.

The CDR3 here is CASSGAPGLAGGYNEQFF. CDR3 DNA sequence: TGTGCCAGCAGCGGCGCTCCGGGACTAGCGGGGGGCTACAATGAGCAGTTCTTC. The chain recombines TRBV5-4 with TRBJ2-1; 15 bases map to TRBD2. V shed 4 bases and J 3 bases; nucleotides not matched to a gene: 8. The germline V gene encodes CDR1 SGHNT and CDR2 YYREEE (reference sequence). The CDR3 has 18 residues.

The chain combines TRBV7-2 with TRBJ2-1; weak D call: TRBD1 (6 bases). Germline lookup yields CDR1 SGHTA and CDR2 FQGNSA. The V and J ends lost 5 bases and 9 bases respectively, with 20 bases between them. This CDR3 has 15 amino acids. The CDR3 reads CASSPLLGPGVEQFF. CDR3 bases: TGTGCCAGCAGCCCGCTACTCGGACCAGGGGTTGAGCAGTTCTTC.

The J gene is TRBJ2-2, the V gene TRBV4-3; 11 bases match TRBD2. With V trimmed by 0 bases and J by 5 bases, 17 bases remained unmatched. The CDR3 runs to 21 residues. Per germline, CDR1 LGHNA and CDR2 YSLEER. This chain's CDR3 is CASSQDQTSGGPVFRTGELFF. CDR3 bases: TGCGCCAGCAGCCAAGATCAAACTAGCGGGGGCCCCGTGTTTAGGACCGGGGAGCTGTTTTTT.

The chain has TRBV7-6 and TRBJ2-6; no reliable D call. The CDR3 runs to 15 residues. Germline lookup yields CDR1 SGHVS and CDR2 FNYEAQ. Between the trimmed V and J ends, which lost 5 bases and 2 bases, there was a span of 10 bases. The CDR3 protein is CASSPQIPGANVLTF. In nucleotides, the CDR3 is TGTGCCAGCAGCCCCCAGATTCCTGGGGCCAACGTCCTGACTTTC.

This chain joins TRBV5-6 and TRBJ2-3, with D possibly matching TRBD2 (6 bases). The V end lost 0 bases, the J end lost 4 bases, and 21 bases lay between the germline ends. The CDR3 consists of 18 residues. CDR1 is SGHDT, CDR2 YYEEEE, per germline. The CDR3 DNA reads TGTGCCAGCAGCTTGGAGAGAGGAGGGACTTCTTCCGCAGATACGCAGTATTTT. Residues: CASSLERGGTSSADTQYF.

The V call is TRBV7-6, the J call TRBJ2-2; perhaps TRBD1 as D (5 bases). Trimming removed 4 bases from V and 6 bases from J, with 15 bases in between. Germline V CDR1 and CDR2: SGHVS, FNYEAQ. This CDR3 region has 15 residues. Here the CDR3 DNA reads TGTGCCAGCAGCTCCTTGTTAGGGGTGGCCGGGGAGCTGTTTTTT. Protein product: CASSSLLGVAGELFF.

This clone was found a few times. CDR3 DNA sequence: TGTGCCAGCACCGGAGACAGGGGGCTTACAATGAACACTGAAGCTTTCTTT. It translates to CASTGDRGLTMNTEAFF. The chain has TRBV2 and TRBJ1-1; 10 bases match TRBD1. Per germline, CDR1 SNHLY and CDR2 FYNNEI. This CDR3 is built from 17 residues. The V and J ends lost 7 bases and 0 bases, in that order; junction bases with no gene match: 11. Full variable domain (remainder filled in from reference TRBV2 and TRBJ1-1): EPEVTQTPSHQVTQMGQEVILRCVPISNHLYFYWYRQILGQKVEFLVSFYNNEISEKSEIFDDQFSVERPDGSNFTLKIRSTKLEDSAMYFCASTGDRGLTMNTEAFFGQGTRLTVV.

The chain recombines TRBV19 with TRBJ1-3; D unclear. Trimming shortened V by 6 bases and J by 1 base, and 10 bases separated the two germline ends. CDR1 and CDR2 (germline): LNHDA, SQIVND (reference sequence). The CDR3 spans 14 residues. The CDR3 nucleotides are TGTGCCAGTAGCCAGACATCTTCTGGAAACACCATATATTTT. As protein: CASSQTSSGNTIYF.

The chain's CDR3 is CASSGTEDHEQYF. The DNA of the CDR3 is TGTGCCAGCAGCGGGACAGAGGACCACGAGCAGTACTTC. J is TRBJ2-7 and V is TRBV6-1; 7 positions agree with TRBD1. Losses at the gene ends were 6 bases for V and 5 bases for J; bases not matched to a gene: 7. This CDR3 comprises 13 residues. Germline V gene data show CDR1 as MNHNS and CDR2 as SASEGT.

The gene calls are TRBV2 and TRBJ1-5; maybe TRBD1 (5 bases). CDR1 and CDR2 from the germline V gene are SNHLY and FYNNEI. The CDR3 length is 12 residues. The V end was cut by 9 bases, the J end by 2 bases, with 8 bases between. The CDR3 DNA follows: TGTGCCAGTTGGGGGGGCAATCAGCCCCAGCATTTT. It encodes CASWGGNQPQHF. The full variable domain, with the rest looked up from reference TRBV2 and TRBJ1-5, is EPEVTQTPSHQVTQMGQEVILRCVPISNHLYFYWYRQILGQKVEFLVSFYNNEISEKSEIFDDQFSVERPDGSNFTLKIRSTKLEDSAMYFCASWGGNQPQHFGDGTRLSIL.

V is TRBV12-5 and J is TRBJ2-2; no clear D. V gave up 7 bases and J gave up 2 bases, with 5 bases separating them. Germline V gene lookup returns CDR1 LGHNT and CDR2 FRNRAP. This CDR3 has 12 amino acids. The CDR3 nucleotides read TGTGCTAGTGCCCATAACACCGGGGAGCTGTTTTTT. Translation: CASAHNTGELFF.

About this clone itself: One end of the junction varies from germline; a read error may be responsible. The CDR3 spells CASSYSDLDIRNF. The CDR3 DNA reads as TGTGCCAGCAGTTACTCGGATCTGGACATCAGGAACTTC. V and J are TRBV6-6 and TRBJ2-7; tentative D call: TRBD1 (5 bases). From germline, CDR1 is MNHNY and CDR2 SVGAGI (reference sequence). The CDR3 contains 13 residues.

A few counts support this clone. The chain combines TRBV11-3 with TRBJ2-1; D gene uncertain. Per germline, CDR1 SGHNT and CDR2 YENEEA. This CDR3 has 13 residues. Trimming left V 1 base short and J 8 bases short, with 9 bases between. The CDR3 nucleotides read TGTGCCAGCAGCTTAGTAGGTGGAGATGAGCAGTTCTTC. This gives the protein CASSLVGGDEQFF.

This clone was observed once. This rearrangement joins TRBV7-9 to TRBJ1-6, with TRBD1 matching over 7 bases. V lost 3 bases, J lost 7 bases, and 6 bases stayed unmatched. Germline CDR1 SEHNR, CDR2 FQNEAQ (reference sequence). This CDR3 has 15 residues. CDR3 coding DNA: TGTGCCAGCAGCTTCAGGGGGTCCTTCAATTCACCCCTCCACTTT. Protein: CASSFRGSFNSPLHF.

This chain uses TRBV4-2 with TRBJ1-2; TRBD1 might be the D (6 bases). Deletions cut 0 bases from V and 1 base from J, with 21 bases between. The CDR3 loop spans 19 amino acids. In germline, CDR1 is LGHNA, CDR2 YNFKEQ. The CDR3 DNA reads as TGTGCCAGCAGCCAAGAAGATGCGGGGGGCAGGGGACATAACTATGGCTACACCTTC. It yields the protein CASSQEDAGGRGHNYGYTF.

This chain links TRBV10-3 with TRBJ2-3; 11 bases are a match to TRBD1. With V trimmed by 3 bases and J by 7 bases, 3 bases remained unmatched. Germline CDR1 reads ENHRY; CDR2 reads SYGVKD. The CDR3 length is 14 residues. CDR3 coding DNA: TGTGCCATCAGTGAAGGACAGGGGGCTTATACGCAGTATTTT. Amino acid sequence: CAISEGQGAYTQYF.

This clone came up a few times. This rearrangement joins TRBV27 to TRBJ2-3; D ambiguous. Germline V gene sequence: CDR1 MNHEY, CDR2 SMNVEV (reference sequence). The CDR3 runs to 15 residues. The ends were cut back, 0 bases at V and 0 bases at J, with 7 bases in the middle. In DNA form, the CDR3 reads TGTGCCAGCAGTTTATCAGCTCCTAGCACAGATACGCAGTATTTT. Translation: CASSLSAPSTDTQYF.

V and J are TRBV5-6 and TRBJ2-5; D is undetermined. The germline V gene encodes CDR1 SGHDT and CDR2 YYEEEE. The CDR3 has 16 amino acids. The germline V and J ends were trimmed by 1 base and 0 bases, with 13 bases remaining between them. CDR3 amino acids: CASSLFELGHQETQYF. The CDR3 DNA is TGTGCCAGCAGCTTGTTCGAACTGGGCCACCAAGAGACCCAGTACTTC.

The chain couples TRBV5-1 to TRBJ2-7; D perhaps matches TRBD2 (7 bases). The CDR3 runs 13 residues. The V gene lost 4 bases and the J gene lost 3 bases, with 11 bases spanning the gap. The germline gives CDR1 SGHRS, CDR2 YFSETQ. Written as DNA, the CDR3 is TGCGCCAGCAGCAGGGGGACTAACTACGAGCAGTACTTC. Residues: CASSRGTNYEQYF. The whole variable domain, remainder taken from reference TRBV5-1 and TRBJ2-7, is KAGVTQTPRYLIKTRGQQVTLSCSPISGHRSVSWYQQTPGQGLQFLFEYFSETQRNKGNFPGRFSGRQFSNSRSEMNVSTLELGDSALYLCASSRGTNYEQYFGPGTRLTVT.

The gene calls are TRBV6-5 and TRBJ1-2; the D gene is possibly TRBD1 (5 bases). Trimming took off 7 bases at V and 7 bases at J, with 13 bases between the two ends. The CDR3 contains 12 residues. The germline V gene has CDR1 MNHEY and CDR2 SVGAGI. CDR3 coding DNA: TGTGCCAGCATCGGGGGATCGGGTGGCTACACCTTC. Amino acids: CASIGGSGGYTF.

To note about this clone: Relative to the germline gene, one junction end is altered; a read error may explain this. This chain connects TRBV6-5 to TRBJ2-5; TRBD1 matches 7 bases. The CDR3 runs 16 residues. Germline V gene lookup returns CDR1 MNHEY and CDR2 SVGAGI. CDR3: CASSHSYRGTRETQYF. The DNA of the CDR3 is TGTGCCAGCAGTCACTCATACAGGGGAACGAGAGAGACCCAGTACTTC.

The gene calls are TRBV7-2 and TRBJ1-2; a weak D match, TRBD1 (5 bases). Trimming took 5 bases from V and 5 from J, leaving 21 bases between them. The CDR3 is 16 residues long. The V gene's germline CDR1 is SGHTA and CDR2 FQGNSA. The chain's CDR3 is CASSANRGIMGYGYTF. The CDR3 bases are TGTGCCAGCAGCGCAAATAGGGGAATAATGGGATATGGCTACACCTTC.

The chain recombines TRBV5-6 with TRBJ1-2, with D unclear. The CDR3 loop spans 15 amino acids. Trimming left V 0 bases short and J 8 bases short, with 17 bases between. CDR1 and CDR2 from the germline V gene are SGHDT and YYEEEE. The CDR3 here is CASSLDPETVLGYTF. The CDR3 DNA follows: TGTGCCAGCAGCTTGGACCCGGAGACGGTTCTAGGCTACACCTTC.

The CDR3, as DNA: TGCAGCGGTATTGTTTACGGTACTAACTATGGCTACACCTTC. It translates to CSGIVYGTNYGYTF. This chain connects TRBV29-1 to TRBJ1-2; D gene ambiguous. CDR3 length: 14 amino acids. Germline values: CDR1 SQVTM, CDR2 ANQGSEA. V was shortened by 7 bases and J by 0 bases, with 15 bases between the two germline ends.

This chain connects TRBV6-5 to TRBJ1-1; 7 bases match TRBD1. Germline values: CDR1 MNHEY, CDR2 SVGAGI. Unmatched junction bases numbered 6, after V lost 6 bases and J lost 8 bases. The CDR3 has 12 residues. CDR3 loop: CASSVRGYEAFF. The CDR3 coding sequence is TGTGCCAGCAGCGTCAGGGGGTACGAAGCTTTCTTT.

The chain combines TRBV15 with TRBJ2-2, with unresolved D. The germline V gene encodes CDR1 LNHNV and CDR2 YYDKDF (reference sequence). Trimming stripped 4 bases from V and 0 bases from J, with 15 bases between. This CDR3 comprises 17 residues. The CDR3 nucleotides are TGTGCCACCAGCATCTCCGTTTCACTCTCGAACACCGGGGAGCTGTTTTTT. This encodes CATSISVSLSNTGELFF.